One sample yielded the 9 T cell receptor beta chains listed below, sequenced in a study of neurological immune-mediated disorders. TCRdb called the 5' RACE reads again in MiXCR, with one record for every CDR3 protein. The table includes roughly 30,000 distinct CDR3 sequences, 12% detected once. Sequencing used PBMCs. The receptors were gathered from a woman aged 55-70 years in good health.

There are many counts of this clonotype. The chain employs TRBV18 and TRBJ2-1; D may be TRBD1 (6 bases). V dropped 1 base and J dropped 8 bases, with 9 bases sitting between them. The CDR3 has 13 residues. CDR1 and CDR2 (germline): KGHSH, LQKENI. In DNA form, the CDR3 reads TGTGCCAGCTCACCACGAGGGGGAGATGAGCAGTTCTTC. Its translation is CASSPRGGDEQFF. Complete variable domain (other parts from reference TRBV18 and TRBJ2-1): NAGVMQNPRHLVRRRGQEARLRCSPMKGHSHVYWYRQLPEEGLKFMVYLQKENIIDESGMPKERFSAEFPKEGPSILRIQQVVRGDSAAYFCASSPRGGDEQFFGPGTRLTVL.

The table lists this clonotype with many counts. The rearrangement links TRBV4-3 to TRBJ2-1; 7 bases are shared with TRBD2. The V gene's germline CDR1 is LGHNA and CDR2 YSLEER. Trimming at V came to 0 bases and at J to 8 bases, leaving 16 bases not matched to a gene. The CDR3 has 18 amino acids. The CDR3 DNA sequence: TGCGCCAGCAGCCAAGAAATCCATCGCGCGGCAGGGAGGGATGAGCAGTTCTTC. Translating it yields CASSQEIHRAAGRDEQFF.

This clonotype came up many times. CDR3 sequence: CASSIDRVWITGEAFF. The CDR3 DNA reads as TGTGCCAGCAGTATCGACAGGGTCTGGATAACGGGTGAAGCTTTCTTT. This chain uses TRBV12-3 or TRBV12-4 with TRBJ1-1, with 7 bases lining up with TRBD1. This CDR3 spans 16 amino acids. After removal of 5 bases from V and 7 bases from J, the junction contained 16 bases not matched to a gene.

This clonotype was found many times. This chain links TRBV5-1 with TRBJ2-5; 7 bases are a match to TRBD2. V dropped 2 bases and J dropped 5; count of bases not matched to a gene: 6. The CDR3 covers 14 residues. Germline-derived CDR1 and CDR2 are SGHRS and YFSETQ. The CDR3 region has the DNA TGCGCCAGCAGCTTAGGAGCGGGGTTCGAGACCCAGTACTTC. Amino acid sequence: CASSLGAGFETQYF.

There are many counts of this clonotype. This chain links TRBV3-1 with TRBJ2-3; D unresolved. Germline V gives CDR1 LGHDT, CDR2 YNNKEL (reference sequence). The CDR3 has 13 residues. Trimming removed 1 base from V and 7 bases from J, with 9 bases in between. The CDR3 region is CASSQGELNTQYF. The CDR3 DNA sequence: TGTGCCAGCAGCCAAGGGGAACTCAATACGCAGTATTTT.

In this sample, this clonotype turned up many times. V gene TRBV7-3 combines with J gene TRBJ2-3; unclear D gene. This CDR3 comprises 16 residues. V was pared by 5 bases and J by 7 bases, with 22 bases between. The germline CDR1 and CDR2 sequences are SGHTA and FQGTGA. Here the CDR3 DNA reads TGTGCCAGCAGCCCTTCCTCCGACAAGGCTGAGAATACGCAGTATTTT. Translation gives CASSPSSDKAENTQYF.

The table lists this clonotype with a few counts. The V gene is TRBV7-9, the J gene TRBJ2-7; the D is unclear. This CDR3 region has 12 residues. Trimming took off 5 bases at V and 2 bases at J, with 7 bases between the two ends. Germline V gene sequence: CDR1 SEHNR, CDR2 FQNEAQ (reference sequence). The DNA of the CDR3 is TGTGCCAGCAGCCCATTGACCTACGAGCAGTACTTC. Translating it yields CASSPLTYEQYF.

This clonotype was seen many times. The rearrangement joins TRBV10-3 to TRBJ2-5, with 10 positions matching TRBD2. Trimming removed 3 bases from V and 4 bases from J; junction bases left unmatched: 5. The germline V gene has CDR1 ENHRY and CDR2 SYGVKD. This CDR3 region has 15 residues. CDR3 sequence (DNA): TGTGCCATCAGTGAAGAGCGGGGGGGCTCAGAGACCCAGTACTTC. It is translated as CAISEERGGSETQYF.

The gene calls are TRBV15 and TRBJ2-1, with D perhaps being TRBD1 or TRBD2 (5 bases each). Trimming shortened V by 5 bases and J by 2 bases, and 10 bases separated the two germline ends. This CDR3 region has 14 residues. Germline-derived CDR1 and CDR2 are LNHNV and YYDKDF (reference sequence). The chain's CDR3 is CATSLRGTYNEQFF. DNA of the CDR3: TGTGCCACCAGCTTGAGGGGTACCTACAATGAGCAGTTCTTC.